This T cell receptor (beta chain) is drawn from a study of cytomegalovirus exposure and HLA in healthy donors. Assay: immunoSEQ multiplex PCR; the TCRdb copy retains only in-frame clones and omits some. The sample contains roughly 75,000 clones, over 85% of which appear only once. With respect to this clone: Its matching antigen is unknown.

Broader study findings: As confirmed in vitro, a few CMV-associated chains were specific for CMV antigens.

Germline V lookup: CDR1 SGDLS, CDR2 YYNGEE. The CDR3 has 15 amino acids. V gave up 3 bases and J gave up 8 bases; unmatched junction bases: 6. The receptor was isolated from a woman aged 18-29 years in good health and CMV-seronegative. Sequenced: PBMCs. The J gene is TRBJ2-2, the V gene TRBV9; 11 positions match TRBD2. CDR3 region: CASSGTSGPFGELFF. For the CDR3, the DNA is TGTGCCAGCAGCGGGACTAGCGGGCCTTTTGGGGAGCTGTTTTTT.